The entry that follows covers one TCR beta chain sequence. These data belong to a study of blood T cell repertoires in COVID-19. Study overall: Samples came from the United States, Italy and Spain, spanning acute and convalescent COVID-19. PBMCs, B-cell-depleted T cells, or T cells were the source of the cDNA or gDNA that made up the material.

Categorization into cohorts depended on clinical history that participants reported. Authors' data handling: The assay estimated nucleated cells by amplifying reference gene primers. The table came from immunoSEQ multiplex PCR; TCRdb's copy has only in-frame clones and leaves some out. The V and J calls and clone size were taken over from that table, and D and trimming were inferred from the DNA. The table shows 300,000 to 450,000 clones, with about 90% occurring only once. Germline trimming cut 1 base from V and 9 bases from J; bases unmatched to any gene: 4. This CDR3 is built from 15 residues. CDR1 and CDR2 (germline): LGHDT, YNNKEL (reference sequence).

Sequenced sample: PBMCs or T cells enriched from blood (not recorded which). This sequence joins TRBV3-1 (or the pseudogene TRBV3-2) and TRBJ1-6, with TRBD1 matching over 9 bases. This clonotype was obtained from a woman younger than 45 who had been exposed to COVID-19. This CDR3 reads CASSQAGQGSSPLHF. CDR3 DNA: TGTGCCAGCAGCCAAGCGGGACAGGGTAGTTCACCCCTCCACTTT.